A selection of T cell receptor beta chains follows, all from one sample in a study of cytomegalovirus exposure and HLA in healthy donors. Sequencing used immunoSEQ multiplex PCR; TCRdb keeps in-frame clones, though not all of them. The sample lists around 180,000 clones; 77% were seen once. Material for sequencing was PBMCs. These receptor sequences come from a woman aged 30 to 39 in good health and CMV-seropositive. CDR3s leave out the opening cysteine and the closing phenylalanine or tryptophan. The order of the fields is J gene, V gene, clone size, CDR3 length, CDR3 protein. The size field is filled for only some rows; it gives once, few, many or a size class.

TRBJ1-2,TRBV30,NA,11,AWRWDRGPGYT
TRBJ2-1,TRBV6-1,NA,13,ASSQLAGGYNEQF
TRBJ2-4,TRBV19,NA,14,ASSTGLADAKNIQY
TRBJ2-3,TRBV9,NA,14,ASSVGLAESTDTQY
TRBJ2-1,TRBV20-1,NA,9,SARNNNEQF
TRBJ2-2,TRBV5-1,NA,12,ASSLSQGTGELF
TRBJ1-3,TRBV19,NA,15,ASSDRGTYTSGNTIY
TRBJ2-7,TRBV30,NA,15,AWSVRIGAGGPREQY
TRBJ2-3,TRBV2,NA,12,ASNPQQSTDTQY
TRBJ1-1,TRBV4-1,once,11,ASSPIGGTEAF
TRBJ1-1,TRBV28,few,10,ASSFQVTEAF
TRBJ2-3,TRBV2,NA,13,ASSQEGGTTDTQY
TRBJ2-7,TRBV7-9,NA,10,ASSLGAYEQY
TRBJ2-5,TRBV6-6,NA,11,ASRPQGEETQY
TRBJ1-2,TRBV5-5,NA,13,ASSPPNDRDYGYT
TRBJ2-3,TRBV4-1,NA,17,ASSQDMVGLAGVGDTQY
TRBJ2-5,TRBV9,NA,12,ASSVEGGFRAQY
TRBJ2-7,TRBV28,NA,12,ASATSGITYEQY
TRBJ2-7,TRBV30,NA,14,AWSGRGWEAPYEQY
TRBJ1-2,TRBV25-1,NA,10,ASSFTGDGYT
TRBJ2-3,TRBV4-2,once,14,ASSQGVGRSTDTQY
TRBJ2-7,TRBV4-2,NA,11,ASSLADSYEQY
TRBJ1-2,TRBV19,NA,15,ASSIAPGETSNYGYT
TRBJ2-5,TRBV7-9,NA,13,ASSLGTGAVETQY
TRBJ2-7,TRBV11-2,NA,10,ASSLAEGEQY
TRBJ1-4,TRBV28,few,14,ASSLDSSGPNEKLF
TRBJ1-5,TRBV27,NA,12,ASSPIDRDQPQH
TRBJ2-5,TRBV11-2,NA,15,ASSLDRGAGEGETQY
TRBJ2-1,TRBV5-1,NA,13,ASSWGQGARNEQF
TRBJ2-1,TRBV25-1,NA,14,ASSTQGSSGDNEQF